These 19 T cell receptor beta chains were all obtained from the same sample, sequenced in a study of blood T cell repertoires in COVID-19. TCRdb's table, derived via immunoSEQ multiplex PCR, lists solely in-frame clones and lacks some. The table has over 200,000 clones, approximately 78% seen once. The sequenced material came from peripheral blood. Receptors were obtained from a woman aged 35 to 49 with acute or convalescent COVID-19.

This chain connects TRBV10-2 to TRBJ2-5; 8 nucleotides align to TRBD1. V trimming: 7 bases; J trimming: 3 bases; junction bases outside the gene matches: 4. The germline gives CDR1 WSHSY, CDR2 SAAADI. This CDR3 spans 13 amino acids. The CDR3 DNA follows: TGCGCCAGCATCCCGACAGGGGAAGAGACCCAGTACTTC. This codes for CASIPTGEETQYF.

The CDR3 sequence is CASSPGTGPSNEQFF. For the CDR3, the DNA is TGTGCCAGCTCACCGGGGACAGGGCCTTCGAATGAGCAGTTCTTC. J is TRBJ2-1 and V is TRBV18, with TRBD1 matching over 9 bases. The CDR3 runs to 15 residues. Germline CDR1 KGHSH, CDR2 LQKENI. V lost 3 bases and J lost 7; bases outside the gene matches: 7.

This clone has a count of ten or more. Other DNA sequences in this sample translate to the same CDR3. The chain is built from TRBV19 and TRBJ2-7; D is possibly TRBD1 (6 bases). The CDR3 has 14 amino acids. The ends were cut back, 2 bases at V and 1 base at J, with 9 bases in the middle. Germline V gives CDR1 LNHDA, CDR2 SQIVND (reference sequence). For the CDR3, the DNA is TGTGCCAGTAGTATATCAGGGGAGTCCTACGAGCAGTACTTC. It yields the protein CASSISGESYEQYF.

The chain joins TRBV19 to TRBJ2-5; D remains unclear. Trimming removed 4 bases at V and 3 bases at J, with 6 bases between. The germline V gene has CDR1 LNHDA and CDR2 SQIVND (reference sequence). The CDR3 is 12 residues long. CDR3 in amino acids: CASSKNKETQYF. The CDR3 region has the DNA TGTGCCAGTAGTAAAAATAAAGAGACCCAGTACTTC.

The chain recombines TRBV10-3 with TRBJ2-7, with a tentative D call TRBD1 (5 bases). Germline values: CDR1 ENHRY, CDR2 SYGVKD. V lost 0 bases and J lost 3, with 12 bases in between. There are 15 residues in the CDR3. As DNA, the CDR3 is TGTGCCATCAGTGAGTCTGCACAGGTAGACTACGAGCAGTACTTC. Translated, it gives CAISESAQVDYEQYF.

The chain combines TRBV2 with TRBJ2-3, with 12 bases lining up with TRBD2. Germline lookup yields CDR1 SNHLY and CDR2 FYNNEI. Germline trimming cut 4 bases from V and 2 bases from J; bases unmatched to any gene: 7. The CDR3 sequence is 17 residues long. The chain's CDR3 is CASSGPRLAGATDTQYF. The CDR3 DNA is TGTGCCAGCAGTGGCCCCCGACTAGCGGGGGCCACAGATACGCAGTATTTT.

The rearrangement links TRBV5-4 to TRBJ1-4, with D perhaps TRBD1 (6 bases). This CDR3 has 14 amino acids. Trimming removed 3 bases from V and 7 bases from J, with 13 bases in between. Germline loops: CDR1 SGHNT, CDR2 YYREEE (reference sequence). The CDR3 sequence is CASSSQGFGEKLFF. DNA for the CDR3: TGTGCCAGCAGCTCCCAGGGGTTCGGTGAAAAACTGTTTTTT.

This clone was seen once. This chain connects TRBV7-2 to TRBJ2-7; 10 positions agree with TRBD1. V shed 5 bases and J 5 bases; nucleotides not matched to a gene: 9. CDR3 length: 15 amino acids. The germline CDR1 and CDR2 sequences are SGHTA and FQGNSA. CDR3 nucleotides: TGTGCCAGCAGCACCAGGGGACAGGGGCGCAACGAGCAGTACTTC. Amino acid sequence: CASSTRGQGRNEQYF.

The rearrangement links TRBV7-2 to TRBJ1-4; maybe TRBD1 (5 bases). The germline V and J ends were trimmed by 5 bases and 5 bases, with 12 bases remaining between them. Germline values: CDR1 SGHTA, CDR2 FQGNSA. This CDR3 has 14 residues. DNA of the CDR3: TGTGCCAGCAGCCTCAGGGCGGGGAATGAAAAACTGTTTTTT. This translates into CASSLRAGNEKLFF.

This clone was observed a few times. The rearrangement links TRBV6-2 or TRBV6-3 to TRBJ2-1, with D hard to call. V lost 0 bases and J 3 bases, leaving 12 bases between the germline ends. CDR3 length: 16 residues. Germline CDR1 MNHEY, CDR2 SVGEGT. This chain's CDR3 is CASSYSISSGYNEQFF. The CDR3 DNA is TGTGCCAGCAGTTACTCGATAAGTTCGGGCTACAATGAGCAGTTCTTC.

The CDR3 spells CASSPGLYYEQYF. Here the CDR3 DNA reads TGTGCCAGCAGTCCGGGACTTTACTACGAGCAGTACTTC. The chain has TRBV27 and TRBJ2-7; D might be TRBD2 (6 bases). V was shortened by 5 bases and J by 3 bases, with 11 bases between the two germline ends. The CDR3 has 13 residues. The V gene's germline CDR1 is MNHEY and CDR2 SMNVEV (reference sequence).

This clone was counted a single time. The V gene is TRBV4-3, the J gene TRBJ2-6, with 10 bases lining up with TRBD1. The CDR3 covers 17 residues. J lost 3 bases, V lost 3 bases, and 5 bases had no gene match. Per germline, CDR1 LGHNA and CDR2 YSLEER. CDR3 region: CASSHRTGGYGANVLTF. CDR3 DNA: TGCGCCAGCAGCCACCGGACAGGGGGTTATGGGGCCAACGTCCTGACTTTC.

This clone was seen a handful of times. V and J are TRBV2 and TRBJ2-7; TRBD1 might be the D (5 bases). Germline V gene sequence: CDR1 SNHLY, CDR2 FYNNEI. V was shortened by 7 bases and J by 7 bases, with 20 bases between the two germline ends. This CDR3 is 14 amino acids long. This CDR3 reads CASIFDRGLSEQYF. Written as DNA, the CDR3 is TGTGCCAGCATCTTCGACAGAGGCCTAAGTGAGCAGTACTTC.

The gene calls are TRBV9 and TRBJ2-1; TRBD1 matches 8 bases. Germline-derived CDR1 and CDR2 are SGDLS and YYNGEE. The CDR3 has 14 residues. With 4 bases clipped from V and 7 bases from J, the junction kept 7 bases outside the gene matches. The CDR3 here is CASSIRQGWNEQFF. The CDR3 nucleotides read TGTGCCAGCAGCATACGACAGGGGTGGAATGAGCAGTTCTTC. Based on the CDR3 plus reference TRBV9 and TRBJ2-1, the full variable domain is DSGVTQTPKHLITATGQRVTLRCSPRSGDLSVYWYQQSLDQGLQFLIQYYNGEERAKGNILERFSAQQFPDLHSELNLSSLELGDSALYFCASSIRQGWNEQFFGPGTRLTVL.

The CDR3 region has the DNA TGCAGCGTTCGGTCTGGGACTAGCGGTTTGTTTAATGAGCAGTTCTTC. This translates into CSVRSGTSGLFNEQFF. The rearrangement links TRBV29-1 to TRBJ2-1; 11 nucleotides match TRBD2. The germline V gene has CDR1 SQVTM and CDR2 ANQGSEA. V gave up 5 bases and J gave up 7 bases; unmatched junction bases: 13. The CDR3 runs to 16 residues.

In its sample, this clone was seen a few times. V usage is TRBV19 and J usage is TRBJ1-1; D unclear. Germline CDR1 is LNHDA and CDR2 is SQIVND (reference sequence). V dropped 9 bases and J dropped 1 base, with 12 bases sitting between them. The CDR3 consists of 13 residues. As DNA, the CDR3 is TGTGCCAGCCACATTGGCCCGAACACTGAAGCTTTCTTT. As protein: CASHIGPNTEAFF. Filled out from reference TRBV19 and TRBJ1-1, the complete variable domain reads DGGITQSPKYLFRKEGQNVTLSCEQNLNHDAMYWYRQDPGQGLRLIYYSQIVNDFQKGDIAEGYSVSREKKESFPLTVTSAQKNPTAFYLCASHIGPNTEAFFGQGTRLTVV.

The rearrangement uses TRBV6-5 and TRBJ1-1; 8 nucleotides align to TRBD1. The CDR3 is made up of 14 amino acids. The V and J ends lost 4 bases and 6 bases, in that order; junction bases with no gene match: 7. The germline CDR1 and CDR2 sequences are MNHEY and SVGAGI. The CDR3 protein is CASSWFDRGPEAFF. CDR3 DNA: TGTGCCAGCAGTTGGTTTGACAGGGGCCCTGAAGCTTTCTTT.

The chain is built from TRBV11-2 and TRBJ1-4; D is unclear. This CDR3 has 13 amino acids. The V end lost 5 bases, the J end lost 8 bases, and 12 bases lay between the germline ends. CDR1 SGHAT and CDR2 FQNNGV come from the germline V gene. The CDR3 DNA reads as TGTGCCAGCAGCCCATTAATTCAGGAAAAACTGTTTTTT. This translates into CASSPLIQEKLFF.

The chain links TRBV3-1 (or the pseudogene TRBV3-2) to TRBJ1-1, with TRBD1 matching 7 bases. The CDR3 consists of 14 residues. Germline trimming cut 4 bases from V and 4 bases from J; bases unmatched to any gene: 6. Per the germline V gene, CDR1 is LGHDT and CDR2 is YNNKEL (reference sequence). CDR3 bases: TGTGCCAGCAGCCCTATGAGGGGGCTCACTGAAGCTTTCTTT. Amino acids: CASSPMRGLTEAFF.